A selection of T cell receptor beta chains follows, all from one sample in a study of blood T cell repertoires in COVID-19. Here immunoSEQ multiplex PCR was the method, and the copy in TCRdb shows in-frame clones only, minus some. The sample includes about 150,000 clones, 75% to 90% of them seen just once. Material for sequencing was peripheral blood. The receptor set was obtained from a man aged 18 to 30 with COVID-19, enrolled during active disease. Both conserved end residues are part of each CDR3. D genes are given only for firm matches. Clone size is given for some rows only: seen once, a few or many times, or a class if the clone is expanded.

abundance	d_gene	len	v_gene	j_gene	CDR3nt	CDR3aa
few	-	13	TRBV2	TRBJ2-1	TGTGCCAGCAGTGAAGCGACGGGGGTTGAGCAGTTCTTC	CASSEATGVEQFF
-	TRBD1	16	TRBV7-9	TRBJ2-7	TGTGCCAGCAGCTTGGGGACAGGGGCCTCACCCTACGAGCAGTACTTC	CASSLGTGASPYEQYF
-	TRBD2	15	TRBV27	TRBJ2-3	TGTGCCAGCAGTTTTAGCGGGAAAAGCACAGATACGCAGTATTTT	CASSFSGKSTDTQYF
-	-	10	TRBV10-1	TRBJ1-2	TGCGCCAGCAGGCGGGATGGCTACACCTTC	CASRRDGYTF
-	-	13	TRBV11-2	TRBJ2-1	TGTGCCAGCAGCTTGAGGGTTTCAAATGAGCAGTTCTTC	CASSLRVSNEQFF
-	TRBD1	12	TRBV28	TRBJ1-1	TGTGCCAGCAGCCCAGGGGGCACTGAAGCTTTCTTT	CASSPGGTEAFF
-	-	14	TRBV24-1	TRBJ1-1	TGTGCCACCAGAGGGGGACGGGGAAACACTGAAGCTTTCTTT	CATRGGRGNTEAFF
-	-	15	TRBV4-1	TRBJ2-2	TGCGCCAGCAGCCAAGGCGCGATTGGCACCGGGGAGCTGTTTTTT	CASSQGAIGTGELFF
-	-	13	TRBV27	TRBJ2-5	TGTGCCAGCAGTTCGGACAGACAAGAGACCCAGTACTTC	CASSSDRQETQYF
-	-	15	TRBV6-5	TRBJ1-1	TGTGCCAGCAGTTACTCGAGGTCTCGTAGGACTGAAGCTTTCTTT	CASSYSRSRRTEAFF
-	-	13	TRBV28	TRBJ2-7	TGTGCCAGCAGTTTTGCGGGTGTCTACGAGCAGTACTTC	CASSFAGVYEQYF
once	-	16	TRBV24-1	TRBJ2-1	TGTGCCACCAGTGTTGCGGGGCAGGGTTCCTACAATGAGCAGTTCTTC	CATSVAGQGSYNEQFF
-	-	13	TRBV6-5	TRBJ1-6	TGTGCCAGCAGTTACTCGAACAGGTCACCCCTCCACTTT	CASSYSNRSPLHF
-	-	14	TRBV20-1	TRBJ1-4	TGCAGTGCTAGTATCCCCGCCGGGATTGAAAAACTGCTTTTT	CSASIPAGIEKLLF
once	TRBD1	14	TRBV13	TRBJ2-5	TGTGCCAGCAGCCAACGGGACAGCGCAGAGACCCAGTACTTC	CASSQRDSAETQYF
-	TRBD1	14	TRBV9	TRBJ2-7	TGTGCCAGCAGCGTTCTTGACAGGGCGGGCGAGCAGTACTTC	CASSVLDRAGEQYF
once	TRBD2	21	TRBV28	TRBJ2-2	TGTGCCAGCAGTCTCGGTGTTCGTAGGACTAGCGGGATTCGAAACACCGGGGAGCTGTTTTTT	CASSLGVRRTSGIRNTGELFF
-	-	13	TRBV19	TRBJ2-7	TGTGCCAGTAGTTTCGCAGGTTCCTACGAGCAGTACTTC	CASSFAGSYEQYF
-	-	13	TRBV27	TRBJ2-7	TGTGCCAGCAGTTTAGGCGGATCTGGAGAGCAGTACTTC	CASSLGGSGEQYF
-	-	13	TRBV30	TRBJ1-5	TGTGCCTGGAGTACGGGGGGGGAACAGCCCCAGCATTTT	CAWSTGGEQPQHF
-	-	15	TRBV9	TRBJ1-4	TGTGCCAGCAGCCTACGGGACGGGAGAAATGAAAAACTGTTTTTT	CASSLRDGRNEKLFF
-	-	15	TRBV7-9	TRBJ1-1	TGTGCCAGCAGCCCAATCGACAGGATGAACACTGAAGCTTTCTTT	CASSPIDRMNTEAFF
once	TRBD1	14	TRBV18	TRBJ2-7	TGTGCCAGCTCACCCGGGACAGGGGTCTACGAGCAGTACTTC	CASSPGTGVYEQYF
-	TRBD2	15	TRBV5-8	TRBJ2-3	TGTGCCAGCAGCTTGGGTGGCGGGAGTGCAGATACGCAGTATTTT	CASSLGGGSADTQYF
-	-	18	TRBV30	TRBJ2-5	TGTGCCTGGAGTGTACCCAGGGGATTGGGTCGGGTCCAAGAGACCCAGTACTTC	CAWSVPRGLGRVQETQYF
-	-	16	TRBV28	TRBJ1-6	TGTGCCAGCATCGAAGGCGGGGGGTCGGGCAATTCACCCCTCCACTTT	CASIEGGGSGNSPLHF
-	-	16	TRBV11-2	TRBJ2-1	TGTGCCAGCAGCTTTCCGGGACTCCGAAGGCACAATGAGCAGTTCTTC	CASSFPGLRRHNEQFF
-	TRBD1	14	TRBV28	TRBJ2-3	TGTGCCAGCAGTTCGGGACAGGGCACAGATACGCAGTATTTT	CASSSGQGTDTQYF
-	-	12	TRBV5-4	TRBJ2-7	TGTGCCAGCAGCCGGGACTCCTACGAGCAGTACTTC	CASSRDSYEQYF
-	-	14	TRBV4-3	TRBJ2-1	TGCGCCAGCAGCCAAGATACTCTATACAATGAGCAGTTCTTC	CASSQDTLYNEQFF
once	-	16	TRBV24-1	TRBJ1-5	TGTGCCACCGCGCCTGGGGGGTTGGGGGGCAATCAGCCCCAGCATTTT	CATAPGGLGGNQPQHF
-	TRBD2	18	TRBV2	TRBJ2-2	TGTGCCAGCAGTGAAAGACTAGCGGGAGGGCCGAGAACCGGGGAGCTGTTTTTT	CASSERLAGGPRTGELFF
-	-	13	TRBV23-1	TRBJ2-7	TGCGCCAGCGTCTTCCCCCTAGCGAACGAGCAGTACTTC	CASVFPLANEQYF
-	TRBD2	16	TRBV6-2/TRBV6-3	TRBJ2-7	TGTGCCAGCAGTTCCAGACTAGCGGGAGGGCCCAACGAGCAGTACTTC	CASSSRLAGGPNEQYF
-	-	14	TRBV6-5	TRBJ1-5	TGTGCCAGCAGTAGGGAGGGGAGCAATCAGCCCCAGCATTTT	CASSREGSNQPQHF
-	TRBD1	13	TRBV25-1	TRBJ1-2	TGTGCCAGCGTCCAGACAGGGGGCTATGGCTACACCTTC	CASVQTGGYGYTF
-	-	11	TRBV2	TRBJ2-7	TGTGCCACCAGACTAGTTTACGAGCAGTACTTC	CATRLVYEQYF
-	-	14	TRBV2	TRBJ1-1	TGTGCCAGCAGTGATCTGACAGTCAACACTGAAGCTTTCTTT	CASSDLTVNTEAFF
-	TRBD2	14	TRBV6-9	TRBJ2-1	TGTGCCGCGGGGGGACTAGCAAGACGCAATGAGCAGTTCTTC	CAAGGLARRNEQFF
-	TRBD2	21	TRBV4-1	TRBJ2-4	TGCGCCAGCAGCCAGGGTTTTGTCGCAGGGAGACTAGCGATAGCCAAAAACATTCAGTACTTC	CASSQGFVAGRLAIAKNIQYF
-	TRBD2	17	TRBV13	TRBJ2-3	TGTGCCAGCAGCGGCGGGACTAGCGGTAGCAGCACAGATACGCAGTATTTT	CASSGGTSGSSTDTQYF
-	-	16	TRBV28	TRBJ1-1	TGTGCCAGCAGTTTTCTCATCCCTAGAAGAGATTTCGCAGCTTTCTTT	CASSFLIPRRDFAAFF
once	-	15	TRBV20-1	TRBJ1-6	TGCAGTGCTAGTAGACAGGACCAGGGCGGGTCACCCCTCCACTTT	CSASRQDQGGSPLHF
-	-	18	TRBV19	TRBJ1-5	TGTGCCAGTAGTATGCTTTTACAGAAGAAATATAGCAATCAGCCCCAGCATTTT	CASSMLLQKKYSNQPQHF
-	-	16	TRBV10-3	TRBJ2-1	TGTGCCATCAGTGCCCCCCCCGGGAGCTCCTACAATGAGCAGTTCTTC	CAISAPPGSSYNEQFF
-	-	15	TRBV10-3	TRBJ1-2	TGTGCCATCAGCCTTGGACAGACTACTAGTTATGGCTACACCTTC	CAISLGQTTSYGYTF
few	-	14	TRBV6-2/TRBV6-3	TRBJ1-4	TGTGCCAGCAGCCGGCCTTCAACTAATGAAAAACTGCTTTTT	CASSRPSTNEKLLF
-	-	13	TRBV7-9	TRBJ1-1	TGTGCCAGCAGCCCCGACAGGTTTACTGAAGCTTTCTTT	CASSPDRFTEAFF
-	TRBD2	18	TRBV7-9	TRBJ2-1	TGTGCCAGCAGCCCAGGGACTAGCGGGAGGAGCTCCTACAATGAGCAGTTCTTC	CASSPGTSGRSSYNEQFF
-	TRBD2	16	TRBV4-3	TRBJ2-7	TGCGCCAGCAGCCCCACGGACGGGAGGATCCCCTACGAGCAGTACTTC	CASSPTDGRIPYEQYF
-	TRBD2	15	TRBV18	TRBJ2-2	TGTGCCAGCTCACCATCGGGGGGGAGCACCGGGGAGCTGTTTTTT	CASSPSGGSTGELFF
-	-	15	TRBV5-8	TRBJ2-7	TGTGCCAGCAGCAGCCCTTCCGGGGGGCGCTACGAGCAGTACTTC	CASSSPSGGRYEQYF
-	TRBD2	15	TRBV11-2	TRBJ2-7	TGTGCCAGCAGCCAACTAGCGGGAGAGATCCACGAGCAGTACTTC	CASSQLAGEIHEQYF
-	TRBD2	15	TRBV5-1	TRBJ2-5	TGCGCCAGCAGCTTGAACGGGAGGGCATTAGAGACCCAGTACTTC	CASSLNGRALETQYF
-	TRBD1	16	TRBV6-6	TRBJ1-1	TGTGCCAGCAGTAGCCCGGCAGGGGGTATGAACACTGAAGCTTTCTTT	CASSSPAGGMNTEAFF